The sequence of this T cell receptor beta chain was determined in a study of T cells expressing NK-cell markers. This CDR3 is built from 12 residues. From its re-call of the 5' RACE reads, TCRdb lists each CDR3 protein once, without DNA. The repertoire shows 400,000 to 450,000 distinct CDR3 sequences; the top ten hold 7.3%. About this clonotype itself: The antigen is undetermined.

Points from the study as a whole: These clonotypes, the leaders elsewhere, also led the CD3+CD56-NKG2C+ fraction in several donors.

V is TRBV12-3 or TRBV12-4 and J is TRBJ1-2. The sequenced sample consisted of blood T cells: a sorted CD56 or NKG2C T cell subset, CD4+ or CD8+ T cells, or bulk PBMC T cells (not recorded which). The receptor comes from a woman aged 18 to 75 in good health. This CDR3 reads CASSYSHYGYTF.